Included here is one T cell receptor beta chain sequence, with context. Germline CDR1 is MNHEY and CDR2 is SVGEGT. V was pared by 5 bases and J by 4 bases, with 8 bases of the junction left unmatched. CDR3 length: 16 residues. Using its own MiXCR run on the RT-PCR reads, TCRdb lists one record per CDR3 protein. Here the sample spans 550,000 to 750,000 distinct CDR3 sequences, 11% to 15% being singletons. J is TRBJ2-1 and V is TRBV6-2 or TRBV6-3; TRBD2 matches 10 bases. Sequencing was carried out using memory CD4+ T cells from blood. This sequence was found in a female donor in good health, serving as a healthy control. The CDR3 loop reads CASSGLAGGLYNEQFF. The CDR3, as DNA: TGTGCCAGCAGTGGATTAGCGGGGGGCCTTTACAATGAGCAGTTCTTC.